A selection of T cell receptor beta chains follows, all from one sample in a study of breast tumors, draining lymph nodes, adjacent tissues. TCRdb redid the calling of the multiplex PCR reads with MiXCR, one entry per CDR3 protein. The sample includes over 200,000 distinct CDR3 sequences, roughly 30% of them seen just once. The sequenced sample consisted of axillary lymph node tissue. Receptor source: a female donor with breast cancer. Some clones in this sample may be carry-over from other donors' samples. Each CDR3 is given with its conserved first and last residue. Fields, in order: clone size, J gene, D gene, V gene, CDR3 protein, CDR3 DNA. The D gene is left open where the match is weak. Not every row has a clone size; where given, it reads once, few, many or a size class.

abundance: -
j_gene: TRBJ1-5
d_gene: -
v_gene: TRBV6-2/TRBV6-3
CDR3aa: CASSQRQGNQPQHF
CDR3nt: TGTGCCAGCAGTCAAAGGCAGGGTAATCAGCCCCAGCATTTT

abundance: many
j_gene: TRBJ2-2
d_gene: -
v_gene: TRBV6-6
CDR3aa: CASSQPNLAPGELFF
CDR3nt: TGTGCCAGCAGTCAACCGAATCTAGCGCCCGGGGAGCTGTTTTTT

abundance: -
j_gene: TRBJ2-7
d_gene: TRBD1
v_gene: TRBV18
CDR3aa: CASSPSQGALGEQYF
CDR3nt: TGTGCCAGCTCACCCTCACAGGGGGCGCTGGGGGAGCAGTACTTC

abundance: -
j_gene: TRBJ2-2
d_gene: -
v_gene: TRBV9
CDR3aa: CASSVVPGTGELFF
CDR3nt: TGTGCCAGCAGCGTAGTTCCGGGGACCGGGGAGCTGTTTTTT

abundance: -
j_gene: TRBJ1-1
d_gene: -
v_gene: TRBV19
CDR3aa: CASSWVGDTEAFF
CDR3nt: TGTGCCAGTAGTTGGGTAGGGGACACTGAAGCTTTCTTT

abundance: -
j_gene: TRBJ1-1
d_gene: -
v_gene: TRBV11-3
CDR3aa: CASSLNPDRLNTEAFF
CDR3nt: TGTGCCAGCAGCTTAAATCCAGACAGATTGAACACTGAAGCTTTCTTT

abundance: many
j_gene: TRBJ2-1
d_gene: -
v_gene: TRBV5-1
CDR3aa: CASRSDGGEQFF
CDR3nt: TGCGCCAGCAGATCGGATGGCGGCGAGCAGTTCTTC

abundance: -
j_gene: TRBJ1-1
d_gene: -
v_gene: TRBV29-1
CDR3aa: CSVGLARGEAFF
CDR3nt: TGCAGCGTTGGTTTGGCCCGGGGCGAAGCTTTCTTT

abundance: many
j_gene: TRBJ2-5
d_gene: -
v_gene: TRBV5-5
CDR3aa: CASSLTGWQETQYF
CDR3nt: TGTGCCAGCAGCTTGACAGGGTGGCAAGAGACCCAGTACTTC

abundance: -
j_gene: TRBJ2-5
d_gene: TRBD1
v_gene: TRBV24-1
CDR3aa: CATGTRQGLGGRDQETQYF
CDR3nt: TGTGCCACGGGCACCAGACAGGGGCTCGGGGGCCGTGACCAAGAGACCCAGTACTTC

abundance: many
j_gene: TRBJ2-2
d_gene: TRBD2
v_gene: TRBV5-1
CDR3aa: CASSRPGLAGDTGELFF
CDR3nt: TGCGCCAGCAGCAGACCCGGACTAGCGGGAGATACCGGGGAGCTGTTTTTT

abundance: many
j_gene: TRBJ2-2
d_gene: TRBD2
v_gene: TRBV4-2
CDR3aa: CASSQESGGRGTGELFF
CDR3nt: TGTGCCAGCAGCCAAGAATCGGGCGGGAGGGGCACCGGGGAGCTGTTTTTT

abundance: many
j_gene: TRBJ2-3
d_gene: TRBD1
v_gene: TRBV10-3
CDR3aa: CASRQGAGRPDTQYF
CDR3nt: TGTGCCTCGCGACAGGGGGCGGGGAGGCCAGATACGCAGTATTTT

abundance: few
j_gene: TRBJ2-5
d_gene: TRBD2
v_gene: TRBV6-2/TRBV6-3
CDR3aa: CASKPREGQETQYF
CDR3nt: TGTGCCAGCAAGCCGCGGGAGGGCCAAGAGACCCAGTACTTC

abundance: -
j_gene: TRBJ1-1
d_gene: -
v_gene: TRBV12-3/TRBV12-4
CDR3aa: CASSLVRVLNTEAFF
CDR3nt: TGTGCCAGCAGTTTAGTCAGGGTCTTGAACACTGAAGCTTTCTTT

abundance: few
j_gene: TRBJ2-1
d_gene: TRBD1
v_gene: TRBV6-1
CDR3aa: CASSERGQAADNEQFF
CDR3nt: TGTGCCAGCAGTGAACGGGGACAGGCGGCTGACAATGAGCAGTTCTTC

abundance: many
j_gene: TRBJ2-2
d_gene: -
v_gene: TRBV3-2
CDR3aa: CVSSPVRVNTGELFF
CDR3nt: TGTGTCAGCAGCCCTGTGCGGGTGAACACCGGGGAGCTGTTTTTT

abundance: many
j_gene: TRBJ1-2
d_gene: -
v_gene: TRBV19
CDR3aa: CASSERRNYGYTF
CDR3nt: TGTGCCAGTAGCGAGCGGCGAAACTATGGCTACACCTTC

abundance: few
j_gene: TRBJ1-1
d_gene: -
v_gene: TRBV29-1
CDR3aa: CSGKTGIEAFF
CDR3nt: TGCAGCGGGAAAACAGGCATTGAAGCTTTCTTT

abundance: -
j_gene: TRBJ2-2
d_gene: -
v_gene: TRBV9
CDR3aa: CASSEFGGELFF
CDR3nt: TGTGCCAGCAGCGAGTTCGGCGGGGAGCTGTTTTTT

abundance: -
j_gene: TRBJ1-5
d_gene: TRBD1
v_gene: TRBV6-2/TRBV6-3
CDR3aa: CASSHTSGQGVWNQPQHF
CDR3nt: TGTGCCAGCAGTCACACCTCGGGACAGGGGGTTTGGAATCAGCCCCAGCATTTT

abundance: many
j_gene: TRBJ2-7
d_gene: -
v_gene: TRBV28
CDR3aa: CASLPARTVYEQYF
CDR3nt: TGTGCCAGCCTCCCCGCGAGGACAGTCTACGAGCAGTACTTC

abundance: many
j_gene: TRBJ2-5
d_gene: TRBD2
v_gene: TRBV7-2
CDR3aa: CASSLLVPGLAQETQYF
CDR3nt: TGTGCCAGCAGCTTATTGGTTCCGGGACTAGCGCAAGAGACCCAGTACTTC

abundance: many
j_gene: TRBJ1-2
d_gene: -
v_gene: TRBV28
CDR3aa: CAILPGGDYGYTF
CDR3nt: TGTGCCATCTTACCGGGGGGAGACTATGGCTACACCTTC

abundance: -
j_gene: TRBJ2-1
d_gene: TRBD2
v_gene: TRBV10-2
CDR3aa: CASSDLAGAYNEQFF
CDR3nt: TGCGCCAGCAGTGACTTAGCGGGAGCATACAATGAGCAGTTCTTC

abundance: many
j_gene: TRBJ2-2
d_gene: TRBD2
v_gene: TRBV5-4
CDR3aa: CASSPGLDTGELFF
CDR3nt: TGTGCCAGCAGCCCGGGACTAGACACCGGGGAGCTGTTTTTT

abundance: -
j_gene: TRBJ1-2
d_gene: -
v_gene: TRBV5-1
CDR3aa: CASSFELALGSYGYTF
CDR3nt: TGTGCCAGCAGCTTTGAACTAGCTCTGGGCTCCTATGGCTACACCTTC

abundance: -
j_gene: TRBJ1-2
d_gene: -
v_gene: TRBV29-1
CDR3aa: CSLVSGASTGYTF
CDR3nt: TGCAGCTTAGTATCGGGGGCGTCTACGGGCTACACCTTC

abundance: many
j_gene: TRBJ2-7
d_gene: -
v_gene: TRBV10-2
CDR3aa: CASSGDTAYEQYF
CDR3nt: TGCGCCAGCAGTGGGGACACCGCCTACGAGCAGTACTTC

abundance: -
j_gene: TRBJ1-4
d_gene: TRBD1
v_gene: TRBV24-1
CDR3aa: CATSESRQGALEKLFF
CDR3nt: TGTGCCACCAGTGAGTCTCGACAGGGGGCACTAGAAAAACTGTTTTTT

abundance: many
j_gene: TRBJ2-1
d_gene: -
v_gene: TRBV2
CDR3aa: CASNFYNEQFF
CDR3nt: TGTGCCAGCAACTTCTACAATGAGCAGTTCTTC

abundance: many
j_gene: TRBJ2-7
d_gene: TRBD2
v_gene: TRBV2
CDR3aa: CASMWWRETYEQYF
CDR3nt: TGTGCCAGCATGTGGTGGCGGGAGACCTACGAGCAGTACTTC

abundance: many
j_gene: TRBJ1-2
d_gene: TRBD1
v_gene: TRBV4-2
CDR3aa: CASSQGQGGNYGYTF
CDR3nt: TGTGCCAGCAGCCAAGGACAGGGGGGGAACTATGGCTACACCTTC

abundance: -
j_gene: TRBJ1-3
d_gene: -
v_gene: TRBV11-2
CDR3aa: CAVLTSSQGNTIYF
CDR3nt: TGTGCCGTTCTGACTAGCTCCCAAGGGAACACCATATATTTT

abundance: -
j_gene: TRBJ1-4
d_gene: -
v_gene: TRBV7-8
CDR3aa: CASSQSGQNLRLFF
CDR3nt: TGTGCCAGCAGCCAGAGCGGACAGAACTTGCGGCTGTTTTTT

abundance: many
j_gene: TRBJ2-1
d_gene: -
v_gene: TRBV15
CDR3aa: CATSRDSRRLGAASVEQFF
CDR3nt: TGTGCCACCAGCAGAGATTCTAGAAGGTTGGGTGCAGCTAGCGTCGAGCAGTTCTTC

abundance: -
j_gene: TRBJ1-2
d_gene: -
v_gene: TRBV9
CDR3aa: CASSVKGGIYGYTF
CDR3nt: TGTGCCAGCAGCGTCAAAGGGGGGATCTATGGCTACACCTTC

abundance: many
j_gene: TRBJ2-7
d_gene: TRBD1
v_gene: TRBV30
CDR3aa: CAWSPWTGVIYEQYF
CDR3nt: TGTGCCTGGAGTCCTTGGACAGGGGTAATCTACGAGCAGTACTTC

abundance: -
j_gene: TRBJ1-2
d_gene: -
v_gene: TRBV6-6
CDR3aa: CASSLSGTINYYGYTF
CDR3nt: TGTGCCAGCAGTCTCTCCGGGACAATTAACTACTATGGCTACACCTTC

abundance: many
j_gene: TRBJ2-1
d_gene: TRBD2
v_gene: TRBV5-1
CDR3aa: CASSLDRREGSSYNEQFF
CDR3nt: TGCGCCAGCAGCTTGGATCGGCGGGAGGGGAGCTCCTACAATGAGCAGTTCTTC

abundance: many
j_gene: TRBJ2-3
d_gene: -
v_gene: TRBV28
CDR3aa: CASSLAQPTDTQYF
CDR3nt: TGTGCCAGCAGTTTAGCCCAACCCACAGATACGCAGTATTTT

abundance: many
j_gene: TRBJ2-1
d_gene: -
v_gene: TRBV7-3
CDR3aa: CASSSSTIGPNEQFF
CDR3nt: TGTGCCAGCAGCTCCAGTACGATCGGTCCGAATGAGCAGTTCTTC

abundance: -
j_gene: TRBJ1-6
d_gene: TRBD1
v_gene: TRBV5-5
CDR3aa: CASSPGQGGSPLHF
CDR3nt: TGTGCTAGCAGCCCCGGACAGGGGGGTTCACCCCTCCACTTT

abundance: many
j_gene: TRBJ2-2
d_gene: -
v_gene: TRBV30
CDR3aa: CAWSVFGAGELFF
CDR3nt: TGTGCCTGGAGTGTCTTCGGGGCCGGGGAGCTGTTTTTT

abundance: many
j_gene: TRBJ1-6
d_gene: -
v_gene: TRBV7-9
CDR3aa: CASSLGRHPNSPLHF
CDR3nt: TGTGCCAGCAGCTTAGGGCGTCACCCCAATTCACCCCTCCACTTT

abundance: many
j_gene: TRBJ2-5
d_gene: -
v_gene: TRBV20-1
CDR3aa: CSASVKETQSF
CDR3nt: TGCAGTGCTAGTGTCAAAGAGACCCAGTCCTTC

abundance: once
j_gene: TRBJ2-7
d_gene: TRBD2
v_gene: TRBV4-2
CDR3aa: CASSQDLAGGTLSYEQYF
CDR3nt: TGTGCCAGCAGCCAAGACCTAGCGGGAGGGACCCTCTCCTACGAGCAGTACTTC